These T cell receptor beta chains were read from a single sample in a study of cytomegalovirus exposure and HLA in healthy donors. Sequencing used immunoSEQ multiplex PCR; TCRdb keeps in-frame clones, though not all of them. The repertoire holds just over 200,000 clones, with 70% as singletons. The sample consisted of PBMCs. The receptors shown here come from a man aged 40-49 years in good health and CMV-seropositive. Each CDR3 is given with its conserved first and last residue. A D gene is named only where the DNA matches it firmly. Clone size is stated in some rows and not others, as once, few, many or a class when expanded.

d_call	v_call	clone_size	j_call	cdr3_aa	cdr3_nt
-	TRBV4-1	-	TRBJ2-7	CASSQDRNRDYEQYF	TGCGCCAGCAGCCAAGATAGGAACAGGGACTACGAGCAGTACTTC
TRBD1	TRBV7-2	once	TRBJ2-7	CASSTTGTGSYEQYF	TGTGCCAGCAGCACGACAGGGACGGGCTCCTACGAGCAGTACTTC
-	TRBV10-1	-	TRBJ2-3	CASSVGDRSTDTQYF	TGCGCCAGCAGTGTCGGCGACAGGAGCACAGATACGCAGTATTTT
-	TRBV7-2	-	TRBJ1-2	CASSLVGQGGYGYTF	TGTGCCAGCAGCTTAGTGGGGCAGGGAGGCTATGGCTACACCTTC
-	TRBV28	-	TRBJ2-7	CASSFRRDSIKEQYF	TGTGCCAGCAGTTTCCGTCGGGACTCCATTAAGGAGCAGTACTTC
TRBD2	TRBV7-2	-	TRBJ2-3	CASSLSGVRTDTQYF	TGTGCCAGCAGCTTAAGCGGGGTCCGCACAGATACGCAGTATTTT
-	TRBV7-8	-	TRBJ1-6	CASRELQASNSPLHF	TGTGCCAGCCGCGAACTACAGGCTTCGAATTCACCCCTCCACTTT
TRBD1	TRBV6-1	-	TRBJ2-7	CASSHGTVSYEQYF	TGTGCCAGCAGTCACGGGACAGTCTCCTACGAGCAGTACTTC
-	TRBV29-1	-	TRBJ1-1	CSVAPGGDTEAFF	TGCAGCGTTGCGCCAGGAGGGGACACTGAAGCTTTCTTT
-	TRBV7-2	few	TRBJ1-5	CASSLAAFNQPQHF	TGTGCCAGCAGCTTAGCGGCCTTCAATCAGCCCCAGCATTTT
-	TRBV9	-	TRBJ1-1	CASSVGEGLSSTEAFF	TGTGCCAGCAGCGTAGGGGAGGGGCTGAGTAGCACTGAAGCTTTCTTT
-	TRBV7-2	-	TRBJ1-2	CASSLQGLDGYTF	TGTGCCAGCAGCTTACAGGGGTTGGATGGCTACACCTTC
-	TRBV7-9	-	TRBJ2-6	CASSSYSGANVLTF	TGTGCCAGCAGCTCCTACTCTGGGGCCAACGTCCTGACTTTC
-	TRBV7-9	-	TRBJ1-1	CASSSTIRGAFF	TGTGCCAGCAGCAGCACAATCAGGGGAGCTTTCTTT
TRBD2	TRBV7-2	-	TRBJ2-1	CASSRGDGGGNEQFF	TGTGCCAGCAGCCGCGGGGACGGGGGGGGGAATGAGCAGTTCTTC
-	TRBV6-4	-	TRBJ2-2	CASSDSRDNTGELFF	TGTGCCAGCAGTGACTCCAGGGATAACACCGGGGAGCTGTTTTTT
-	TRBV6-1	-	TRBJ2-7	CASGAGANYEQYF	TGTGCCAGCGGAGCAGGGGCAAACTACGAGCAGTACTTC
TRBD2	TRBV7-3	-	TRBJ2-3	CASSPSGGRADTQYF	TGTGCCAGCAGCCCTAGCGGGGGGCGGGCAGATACGCAGTATTTT
TRBD1	TRBV18	-	TRBJ2-7	CASSRPGQGSYEQYF	TGTGCCAGCTCACGTCCGGGACAGGGATCCTACGAGCAGTACTTC
-	TRBV7-6	-	TRBJ1-2	CASSFDSSGLTRYGYTF	TGTGCCAGCAGCTTTGATTCCTCCGGGCTCACTAGGTATGGCTACACCTTC
TRBD1	TRBV5-6	-	TRBJ2-3	CASTGTGATDTQYF	TGTGCCAGCACCGGGACAGGGGCCACAGATACGCAGTATTTT
TRBD2	TRBV5-5	-	TRBJ2-3	CASSPSWASGGGKADTQYF	TGTGCCAGCAGCCCTTCATGGGCTAGCGGGGGAGGGAAGGCAGATACGCAGTATTTT
TRBD2	TRBV4-1	-	TRBJ2-2	CASSQSTGLAGFTGELFF	TGCGCCAGCAGCCAATCAACGGGACTAGCGGGGTTCACCGGGGAGCTGTTTTTT
TRBD2	TRBV6-5	-	TRBJ2-7	CASSFYSGGARDEQYF	TGTGCCAGCAGTTTTTATAGCGGGGGGGCCCGGGACGAGCAGTACTTC
TRBD1	TRBV6-1	medium-sized	TRBJ1-1	CASTRWTGDTEAFF	TGTGCCAGCACGCGGTGGACAGGAGACACTGAAGCTTTCTTT
-	TRBV27	-	TRBJ2-1	CASSPDRRVDEQFF	TGTGCCAGCAGTCCGGACAGGAGGGTCGATGAGCAGTTCTTC
TRBD2	TRBV13	-	TRBJ2-3	CASSWTSSSTDTQYF	TGTGCCAGCAGCTGGACTAGTTCCAGCACAGATACGCAGTATTTT
TRBD1	TRBV28	-	TRBJ1-4	CASSQGGREKLFF	TGTGCCAGCAGTCAGGGGGGTAGGGAAAAACTGTTTTTT
TRBD1	TRBV7-8	-	TRBJ1-4	CASSLKLGRGNEKLFF	TGTGCCAGCAGCTTAAAGTTAGGCAGGGGGAATGAAAAACTGTTTTTT
TRBD2	TRBV15	-	TRBJ2-5	CATSRDGSGGVETQYF	TGTGCCACCAGCAGAGATGGTAGCGGGGGGGTTGAGACCCAGTACTTC
TRBD2	TRBV6-6	-	TRBJ2-6	CASSYSTSGGANVLTF	TGTGCCAGCAGTTACTCGACTAGCGGTGGGGCCAACGTCCTGACTTTC
-	TRBV27	-	TRBJ2-7	CASSPSLGDIKSPYEQYF	TGTGCCAGCAGTCCATCCCTGGGGGACATTAAATCTCCCTACGAGCAGTACTTC
-	TRBV9	once	TRBJ2-5	CASSVEEGRETQYF	TGTGCCAGCAGCGTAGAGGAGGGCCGAGAGACCCAGTACTTC
TRBD1	TRBV6-5	-	TRBJ2-7	CASSYLAGGSYEQYF	TGTGCCAGCAGTTACCTGGCAGGGGGATCCTACGAGCAGTACTTC
TRBD2	TRBV29-1	-	TRBJ2-1	CSDRTSGGAKRHNEQFF	TGCAGCGACCGGACTAGCGGGGGGGCTAAAAGACACAATGAGCAGTTCTTC
TRBD1	TRBV14	few	TRBJ1-1	CASSQDRHRGRKMNTEAFF	TGTGCCAGCAGCCAAGATCGGCACAGGGGGCGAAAGATGAACACTGAAGCTTTCTTT
TRBD1	TRBV9	-	TRBJ2-1	CASSVQSGQGALNEQFF	TGTGCCAGCAGTGTACAGTCAGGGCAGGGGGCCCTCAATGAGCAGTTCTTC
TRBD1	TRBV2	-	TRBJ1-5	CASSAGQVLNQPQHF	TGTGCCAGCAGTGCGGGACAGGTACTCAATCAGCCCCAGCATTTT
-	TRBV9	once	TRBJ2-7	CASSGEEATPLYEQYF	TGTGCCAGCAGCGGCGAAGAGGCCACCCCTCTCTACGAGCAGTACTTC
-	TRBV6-6	-	TRBJ1-1	CASSYSGALSTEAFF	TGTGCCAGCAGTTACTCGGGAGCGTTGAGCACTGAAGCTTTCTTT
TRBD1	TRBV9	-	TRBJ1-1	CASSVGQGANTEAFF	TGTGCCAGCAGCGTGGGACAGGGAGCCAACACTGAAGCTTTCTTT
-	TRBV20-1	-	TRBJ1-2	CSAISGGGYTF	TGCAGTGCCATATCGGGAGGTGGCTACACCTTC
TRBD1	TRBV6-5	-	TRBJ1-4	CASSLLQGRTNEKLFF	TGTGCCAGCAGTTTGCTACAGGGGAGAACTAATGAAAAACTGTTTTTT
-	TRBV19	-	TRBJ2-3	CASSLRDTLTDTQYF	TGTGCCAGTAGTCTCAGGGACACTCTCACAGATACGCAGTATTTT
-	TRBV4-1	-	TRBJ2-7	CASSQVGGPGTDLYEQYF	TGCGCCAGCAGCCAAGTTGGGGGGCCCGGGACAGACCTCTACGAGCAGTACTTC
-	TRBV6-1	-	TRBJ1-4	CASAGGVLGYEKLFF	TGTGCCAGCGCCGGAGGGGTACTGGGTTACGAAAAACTGTTTTTT
-	TRBV7-2	-	TRBJ1-5	CASVTGLGQPQHF	TGTGCCAGCGTAACAGGTCTCGGACAGCCCCAGCATTTT
-	TRBV10-3	few	TRBJ2-7	CAIRRENYEQYF	TGTGCCATCAGAAGAGAAAACTACGAGCAGTACTTC
-	TRBV6-1	-	TRBJ1-5	CASSVVFGGSNQPQHF	TGTGCCAGCAGTGTAGTATTTGGCGGTAGCAATCAGCCCCAGCATTTT
TRBD1	TRBV20-1	-	TRBJ1-2	CSAGTGHGYTF	TGCAGTGCGGGGACAGGGCATGGCTACACCTTC
-	TRBV5-1	-	TRBJ1-6	CASSHLPHRFSSYNSPLHF	TGCGCCAGCAGCCATCTCCCCCACAGGTTTAGCTCCTATAATTCACCCCTCCACTTT
-	TRBV7-9	-	TRBJ2-2	CSSSLGLGLGRTGELFF	TGTTCCAGCAGCTTAGGATTGGGGCTTGGTCGGACCGGGGAGCTGTTTTTT
TRBD1	TRBV7-2	few	TRBJ1-5	CASSGTDNQPQHF	TGTGCCAGCAGTGGGACAGACAATCAGCCCCAGCATTTT